A single sample gave rise to the 23 T cell receptor beta chains below, sequenced in a study of blood T cell repertoires in COVID-19 (dated by TCRdb to between 2020 and 2021). The library was prepared using the immunoSEQ multiplex PCR assay. As stored in TCRdb, this immuneACCESS dataset retains in-frame rearrangements with V and J assigned. A fraction of the clones does not appear; measured against another copy, unresolved V genes explain less than half of the discrepancy, and the remainder lacks a known reason. This sample lists over 100,000 clones; roughly 89% were detected once. The ten largest clones add up to about 4.5% of the sample. Sequenced input: peripheral blood. Receptor source: a man in his 60s with COVID-19, enrolled during active disease.

This clone was counted a single time. The chain links TRBV11-2 to TRBJ1-6; D not certain. Trimming cost V 0 bases and J 7 bases, with 10 bases left between them. From germline, CDR1 is SGHAT and CDR2 FQNNGV. The CDR3 is made up of 15 amino acids. As DNA, the CDR3 is TGTGCCAGCAGCTTAGAAGGCAGAGGGAATTCACCCCTCCACTTT. Translation gives CASSLEGRGNSPLHF.

This CDR3 is CASSLESGGSYEQYF. The CDR3, as DNA: TGTGCCAGCAGCTTAGAAAGCGGGGGCTCCTACGAGCAGTACTTC. The chain is built from TRBV11-2 and TRBJ2-7; 8 positions agree with TRBD2. With V trimmed by 0 bases and J by 0 bases, 1 base remained unmatched. Germline V lookup: CDR1 SGHAT, CDR2 FQNNGV. This CDR3 is built from 15 residues.

V is TRBV28 and J is TRBJ1-4, with D possibly TRBD1 on 6 matching bases. V dropped 6 bases and J dropped 3 bases, with 11 bases sitting between them. Germline lookup yields CDR1 MDHEN and CDR2 SYDVKM. The CDR3 has 14 amino acids. CDR3 region: CASSRTGSNEKLFF. Here the CDR3 DNA reads TGTGCCAGCAGCCGAACAGGGTCTAATGAAAAACTGTTTTTT.

The gene calls are TRBV12-3 or TRBV12-4 and TRBJ1-4; D call uncertain. This CDR3 spans 13 amino acids. V lost 2 bases to trimming and J lost 6 bases, with 7 bases between them. CDR3 nucleotide sequence: TGTGCCAGCAGTTTATGGCAAGATGAAAAACTGTTTTTT. Its translation is CASSLWQDEKLFF.

The chain carries TRBV6-5 and TRBJ2-2, with a tentative D call TRBD2 (5 bases). The germline V and J ends were trimmed by 5 bases and 2 bases, with 12 bases remaining between them. The germline gives CDR1 MNHEY, CDR2 SVGAGI. This CDR3 spans 15 amino acids. As DNA, the CDR3 is TGTGCCAGCAGTCCCCGCGGGCCTAACACCGGGGAGCTGTTTTTT. Its translation is CASSPRGPNTGELFF.

This chain uses TRBV5-1 with TRBJ1-2, with D perhaps TRBD1 (5 bases). Germline values: CDR1 SGHRS, CDR2 YFSETQ. The V gene lost 2 bases and the J gene lost 3 bases, with 14 bases spanning the gap. The CDR3 is 15 amino acids. CDR3 residues: CASSFLTEAYYGYTF. DNA for the CDR3: TGCGCCAGCAGCTTCTTGACAGAAGCCTACTATGGCTACACCTTC.

The V call is TRBV3-1 (or the pseudogene TRBV3-2), the J call TRBJ2-7; 11 positions agree with TRBD1. V gave up 5 bases and J gave up 3 bases; unmatched junction bases: 6. Germline CDR1 and CDR2: LGHDT and YNNKEL (reference sequence). The CDR3 length is 15 residues. CDR3 sequence reads: CASSTGGTGGYEQYF. CDR3 coding DNA: TGTGCCAGCAGCACCGGGGGGACAGGGGGCTACGAGCAGTACTTC.

DNA of the CDR3: TGTGCCAGCAGCCCAGGAGGCCCAACCACCTACGAGCAGTACTTC. Its translation: CASSPGGPTTYEQYF. The rearrangement uses TRBV11-3 and TRBJ2-7; D perhaps matches TRBD2 (5 bases). Germline assignment: CDR1 SGHNT and CDR2 YENEEA. This CDR3 has 15 amino acids. V lost 5 bases and J 2 bases, leaving 16 bases between the germline ends.

The V and J genes are TRBV4-1 and TRBJ1-2; 9 nucleotides align to TRBD1. Germline assignment: CDR1 MGHRA and CDR2 YSYEKL. The length of the CDR3 is 14 residues. V gave up 4 bases and J gave up 4 bases; unmatched junction bases: 4. The CDR3: CASSPSQGAYGYTF. The DNA for the CDR3 is TGCGCCAGCAGCCCCTCACAGGGGGCCTATGGCTACACCTTC.

The V and J genes are TRBV20-1 and TRBJ2-3; the match to TRBD2 covers 9 bases. Germline trimming cut 3 bases from V and 2 bases from J; bases unmatched to any gene: 3. This CDR3 has 14 amino acids. CDR1 and CDR2 from the germline V gene are DFQATT and SNEGSKA (reference sequence). The CDR3 spells CSASLAGITDTQYF. DNA of the CDR3: TGCAGTGCTAGTCTAGCGGGGATCACAGATACGCAGTATTTT.

This rearrangement joins TRBV7-2 to TRBJ1-3, with D maybe TRBD1 (5 bases). Germline V gives CDR1 SGHTA, CDR2 FQGNSA. V shed 2 bases and J shed 0 bases, with 14 bases lying between them. CDR3 length equals 17 residues. Here the CDR3 reads CASSLTTGSSSGNTIYF. Written as DNA, the CDR3 is TGTGCCAGCAGCTTAACTACAGGTTCATCCTCTGGAAACACCATATATTTT.

The chain combines TRBV6-4 with TRBJ1-2, with 9 bases matching TRBD1. V shed 0 bases and J 8 bases; nucleotides not matched to a gene: 7. This CDR3 region has 15 residues. CDR1 and CDR2 (germline): MRHNA, SNTAGT. The CDR3 DNA reads as TGTGCCAGCAGTGACTCAGCTTGGACAGGGGTCGGCTACACCTTC. Protein sequence: CASSDSAWTGVGYTF.

This clone was recorded only once. The chain links TRBV18 to TRBJ1-1; D gene ambiguous. There are 16 residues in the CDR3. V was cut by 6 bases and J by 5 bases, with 22 bases left in between. The germline gives CDR1 KGHSH, CDR2 LQKENI. In nucleotides, the CDR3 is TGTGCCAGCTCCCCCCCGGGGTCCCACAGAGGGACTGAAGCTTTCTTT. This sequence encodes CASSPPGSHRGTEAFF.

The chain is built from TRBV4-2 and TRBJ2-1; no reliable D call. V was pared by 0 bases and J by 7 bases, with 7 bases between. CDR1 LGHNA and CDR2 YNFKEQ come from the germline V gene. The CDR3 spans 13 residues. The CDR3 region has the DNA TGTGCCAGCAGCCAAGATCAGAGGAATGAGCAGTTCTTC. It encodes CASSQDQRNEQFF.

The genes are TRBV7-2 and TRBJ2-2, with D unresolved. This CDR3 contains 14 residues. V lost 0 bases to trimming and J lost 2 bases, with 4 bases between them. CDR1 and CDR2 (germline): SGHTA, FQGNSA. Written as DNA, the CDR3 is TGTGCCAGCAGCTTAGCGGCCAACACCGGGGAGCTGTTTTTT. Its translation: CASSLAANTGELFF.

The rearrangement links TRBV19 to TRBJ2-1; 10 bases agree with TRBD1. The V segment lost 9 bases and the J segment 5 bases; nucleotides outside the gene matches: 13. The CDR3 extends over 16 amino acids. CDR1 and CDR2 from the germline V gene are LNHDA and SQIVND (reference sequence). CDR3 coding DNA: TGTGCCAGCAGCCGGGACAGGGGATCCCTCCACAATGAGCAGTTCTTC. Translation gives CASSRDRGSLHNEQFF.

The chain links TRBV27 to TRBJ1-2, with D perhaps TRBD1 (6 bases). V lost 4 bases and J 4 bases, leaving 10 bases between the germline ends. Germline assignment: CDR1 MNHEY and CDR2 SMNVEV (reference sequence). This CDR3 spans 13 amino acids. This CDR3 reads CASSSQGSYGYTF. The CDR3 coding sequence is TGTGCCAGCAGTTCCCAGGGGAGCTATGGCTACACCTTC.

The rearrangement links TRBV3-1 (or the pseudogene TRBV3-2) to TRBJ1-2; 11 nucleotides match TRBD1. With V trimmed by 4 bases and J by 7 bases, 5 bases remained unmatched. CDR3 length: 14 residues. The germline CDR1 and CDR2 sequences are LGHDT and YNNKEL (reference sequence). CDR3 sequence (DNA): TGTGCCAGCAGCCCACGCGGGACAGGGGGTGGCTACACCTTC. The encoded protein is CASSPRGTGGGYTF.

The chain has TRBV5-4 and TRBJ1-1; 9 positions agree with TRBD1. Per germline, CDR1 SGHNT and CDR2 YYREEE (reference sequence). V lost 4 bases to trimming and J lost 4 bases; unmatched junction nucleotides: 5. The CDR3 is made up of 14 amino acids. CDR3 DNA: TGTGCCAGCAGCGCACAGGGGGCTAGCACTGAAGCTTTCTTT. It encodes CASSAQGASTEAFF.

The V gene is TRBV28, the J gene TRBJ1-1; D might be TRBD1 (6 bases). CDR1 MDHEN and CDR2 SYDVKM come from the germline V gene. This CDR3 contains 16 residues. V was pared by 2 bases and J by 4 bases, with 17 bases between. The CDR3, as DNA: TGTGCCAGCAGTTTAATAGCTTGGGGGCACGGCACTGAAGCTTTCTTT. Protein product: CASSLIAWGHGTEAFF.

V gene TRBV5-1 combines with J gene TRBJ1-4; TRBD1 agrees at 10 bases. The CDR3 extends over 14 amino acids. The germline V gene encodes CDR1 SGHRS and CDR2 YFSETQ. J gave up 8 bases and V 4 bases, and 5 bases lay outside the gene matches. The CDR3 sequence is CASSRDRGMEKLFF. In DNA form, the CDR3 reads TGCGCCAGCAGCCGGGACAGGGGAATGGAAAAACTGTTTTTT.

The chain links TRBV21-1 to TRBJ1-1; TRBD1 is taken as the D call from the table, unchecked against the DNA. TRBV21-1 is a pseudogene. This CDR3 has 16 residues. For the CDR3, the DNA is TGTGCCAGCCGGGTCCCGGGACAGGGGGTGAACACTGAAGCTTTCTTT. It codes for CASRVPGQGVNTEAFF.

The chain couples TRBV6-6 to TRBJ2-3; perhaps TRBD2 as D (6 bases). V dropped 6 bases and J dropped 6 bases, with 19 bases sitting between them. The CDR3 spans 15 residues. Germline CDR1 and CDR2: MNHNY and SVGAGI (reference sequence). CDR3 residues: CASSPTPDYADTQYF. CDR3 nucleotide sequence: TGTGCCAGCAGCCCAACCCCGGACTACGCGGATACGCAGTATTTT.